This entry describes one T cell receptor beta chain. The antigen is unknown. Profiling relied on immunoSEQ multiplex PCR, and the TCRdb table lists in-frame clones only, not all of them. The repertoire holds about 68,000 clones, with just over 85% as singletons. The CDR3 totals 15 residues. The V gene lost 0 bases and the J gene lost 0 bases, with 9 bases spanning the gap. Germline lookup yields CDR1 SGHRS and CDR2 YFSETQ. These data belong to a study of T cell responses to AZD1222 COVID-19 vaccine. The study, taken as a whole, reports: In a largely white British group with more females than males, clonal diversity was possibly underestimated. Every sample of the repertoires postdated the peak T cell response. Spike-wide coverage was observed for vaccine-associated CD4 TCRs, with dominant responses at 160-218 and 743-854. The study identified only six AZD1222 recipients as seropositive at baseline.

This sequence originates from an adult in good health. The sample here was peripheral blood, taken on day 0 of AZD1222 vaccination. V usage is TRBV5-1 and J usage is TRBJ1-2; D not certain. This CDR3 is CASSLESGSNYGYTF. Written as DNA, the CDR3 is TGCGCCAGCAGCTTGGAGTCAGGTTCTAACTATGGCTACACCTTC.